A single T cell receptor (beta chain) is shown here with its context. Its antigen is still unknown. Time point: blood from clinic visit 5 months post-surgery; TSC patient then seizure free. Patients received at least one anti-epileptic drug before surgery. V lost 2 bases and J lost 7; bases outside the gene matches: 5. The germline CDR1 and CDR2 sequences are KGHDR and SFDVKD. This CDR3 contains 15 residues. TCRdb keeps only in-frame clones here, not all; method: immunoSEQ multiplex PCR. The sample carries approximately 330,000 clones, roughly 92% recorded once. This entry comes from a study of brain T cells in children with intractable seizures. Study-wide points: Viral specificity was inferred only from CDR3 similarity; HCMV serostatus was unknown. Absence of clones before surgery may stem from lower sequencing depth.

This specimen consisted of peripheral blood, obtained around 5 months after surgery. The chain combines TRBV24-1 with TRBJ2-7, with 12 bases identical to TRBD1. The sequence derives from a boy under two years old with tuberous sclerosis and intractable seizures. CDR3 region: CATSDSGTGGPEQYF. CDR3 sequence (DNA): TGTGCCACCAGTGATTCCGGGACAGGGGGCCCGGAGCAGTACTTC.